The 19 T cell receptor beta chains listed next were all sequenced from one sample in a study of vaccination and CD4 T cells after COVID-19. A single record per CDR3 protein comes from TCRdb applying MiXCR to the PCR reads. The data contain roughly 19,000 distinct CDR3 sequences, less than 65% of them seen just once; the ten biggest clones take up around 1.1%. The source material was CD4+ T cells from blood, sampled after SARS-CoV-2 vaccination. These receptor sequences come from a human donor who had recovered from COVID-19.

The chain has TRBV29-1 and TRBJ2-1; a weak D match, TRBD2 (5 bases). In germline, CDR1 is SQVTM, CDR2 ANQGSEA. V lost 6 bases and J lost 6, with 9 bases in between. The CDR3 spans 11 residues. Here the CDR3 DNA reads TGCAGCGTGTGGACTGGCAATGAGCAGTTCTTC. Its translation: CSVWTGNEQFF.

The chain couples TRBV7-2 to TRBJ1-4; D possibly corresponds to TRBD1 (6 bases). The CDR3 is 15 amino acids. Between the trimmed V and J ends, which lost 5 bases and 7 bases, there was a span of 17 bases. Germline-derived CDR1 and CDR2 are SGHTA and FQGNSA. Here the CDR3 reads CASSARGSGGEKLFF. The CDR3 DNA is TGTGCCAGCAGCGCAAGGGGGAGCGGTGGTGAAAAACTGTTTTTT.

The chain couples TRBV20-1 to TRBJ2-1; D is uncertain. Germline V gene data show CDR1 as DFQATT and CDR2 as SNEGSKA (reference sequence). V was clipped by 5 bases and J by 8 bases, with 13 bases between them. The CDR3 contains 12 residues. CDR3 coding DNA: TGCAGTGCTCCGGACCTTACGGATGAGCAGTTCTTC. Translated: CSAPDLTDEQFF.

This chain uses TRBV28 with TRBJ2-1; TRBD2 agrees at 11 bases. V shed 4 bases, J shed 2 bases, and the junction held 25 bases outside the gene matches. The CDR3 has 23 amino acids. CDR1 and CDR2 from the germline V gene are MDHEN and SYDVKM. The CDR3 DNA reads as TGTGCCAGCAGTTCCCGGACGGCAGGGGAGAGAACTAGCGGGAGATTTACCTACAATGAGCAGTTCTTC. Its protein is CASSSRTAGERTSGRFTYNEQFF.

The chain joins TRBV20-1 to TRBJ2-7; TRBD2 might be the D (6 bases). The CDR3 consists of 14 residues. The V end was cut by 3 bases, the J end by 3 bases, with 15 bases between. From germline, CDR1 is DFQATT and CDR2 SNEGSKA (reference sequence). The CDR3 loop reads CSASPDLAIYEQYF. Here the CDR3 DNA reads TGCAGTGCTAGCCCGGATCTAGCGATCTACGAGCAGTACTTC.

The CDR3 region has the DNA TGCAGTGCTAGCAGAGACACAGATACGCAGTATTTT. It yields the protein CSASRDTDTQYF. The rearrangement links TRBV20-1 to TRBJ2-3, with no clear D. This CDR3 region has 12 residues. Germline V CDR1 and CDR2: DFQATT, SNEGSKA (reference sequence). The V and J ends lost 3 bases and 2 bases respectively, with 6 bases between them.

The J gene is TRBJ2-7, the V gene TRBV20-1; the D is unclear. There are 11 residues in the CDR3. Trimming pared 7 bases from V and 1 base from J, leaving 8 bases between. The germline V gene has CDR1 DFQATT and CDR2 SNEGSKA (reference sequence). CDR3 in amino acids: CSGTESYEQYF. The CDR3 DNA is TGCAGTGGGACCGAATCCTACGAGCAGTACTTC.

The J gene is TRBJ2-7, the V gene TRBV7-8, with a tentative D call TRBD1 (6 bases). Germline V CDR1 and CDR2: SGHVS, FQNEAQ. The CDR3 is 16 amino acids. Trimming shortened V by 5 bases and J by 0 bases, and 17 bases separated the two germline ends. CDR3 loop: CASSREFRGSSYEQYF. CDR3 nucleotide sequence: TGTGCCAGCAGCCGAGAATTCAGGGGAAGCTCCTACGAGCAGTACTTC.

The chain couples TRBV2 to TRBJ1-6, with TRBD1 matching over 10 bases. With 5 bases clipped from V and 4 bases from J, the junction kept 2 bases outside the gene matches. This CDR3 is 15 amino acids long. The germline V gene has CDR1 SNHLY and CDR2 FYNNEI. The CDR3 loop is CASSSDRGYNSPLHF. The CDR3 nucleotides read TGTGCCAGCAGTTCGGACAGGGGGTATAATTCACCCCTCCACTTT.

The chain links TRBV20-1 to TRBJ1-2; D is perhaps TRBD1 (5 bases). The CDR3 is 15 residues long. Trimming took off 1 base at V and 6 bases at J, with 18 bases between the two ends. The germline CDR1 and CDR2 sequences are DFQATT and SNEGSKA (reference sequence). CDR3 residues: CSARGDGALMDGYTF. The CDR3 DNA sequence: TGCAGTGCTAGAGGTGACGGGGCGTTAATGGATGGCTACACCTTC.

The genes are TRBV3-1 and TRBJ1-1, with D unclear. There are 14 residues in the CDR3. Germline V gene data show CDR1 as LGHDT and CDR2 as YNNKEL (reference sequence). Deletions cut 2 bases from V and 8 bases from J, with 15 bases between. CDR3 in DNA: TGTGCCAGCAGCCAACAGCGGACGTTTACCGAAGCTTTCTTT. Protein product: CASSQQRTFTEAFF.

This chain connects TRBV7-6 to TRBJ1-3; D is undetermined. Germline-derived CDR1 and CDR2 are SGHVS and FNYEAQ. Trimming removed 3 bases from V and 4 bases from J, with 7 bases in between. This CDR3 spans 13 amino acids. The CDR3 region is CASSFSQGNTIYF. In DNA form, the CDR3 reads TGTGCCAGCAGCTTCAGTCAGGGAAACACCATATATTTT.

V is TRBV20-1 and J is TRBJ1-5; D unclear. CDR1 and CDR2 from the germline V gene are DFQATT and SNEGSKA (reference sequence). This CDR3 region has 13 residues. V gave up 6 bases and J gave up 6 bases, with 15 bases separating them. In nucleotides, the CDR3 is TGCAGTGCGGGCGGGCCGCCGGGTCAGCCCCAGCATTTT. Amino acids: CSAGGPPGQPQHF.

The CDR3 DNA reads as TGCAGTGGACAGGGAAGTCGGGAGACCCAGTACTTC. Protein: CSGQGSRETQYF. This rearrangement joins TRBV20-1 to TRBJ2-5; 7 positions agree with TRBD1. V shed 7 bases and J 5 bases; nucleotides not matched to a gene: 7. Germline lookup yields CDR1 DFQATT and CDR2 SNEGSKA (reference sequence). This CDR3 has 12 residues.

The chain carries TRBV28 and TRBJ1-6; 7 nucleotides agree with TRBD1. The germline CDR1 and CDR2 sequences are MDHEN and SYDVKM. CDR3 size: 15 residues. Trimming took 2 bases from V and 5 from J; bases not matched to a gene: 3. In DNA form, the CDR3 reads TGTGCCAGCAGTTTAGTAACAGGGGATAATTCACCCCTCCACTTT. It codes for CASSLVTGDNSPLHF.

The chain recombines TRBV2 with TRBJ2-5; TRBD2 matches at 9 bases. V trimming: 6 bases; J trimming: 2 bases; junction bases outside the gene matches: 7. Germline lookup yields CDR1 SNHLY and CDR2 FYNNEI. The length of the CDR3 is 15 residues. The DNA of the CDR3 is TGTGCCAGCAGGGCCGGACTAGCGAAACAAGAGACCCAGTACTTC. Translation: CASRAGLAKQETQYF.

The CDR3 loop reads CASSAEAGSHNQPQHF. The DNA for the CDR3 is TGCGCCAGCAGCGCCGAAGCGGGGTCGCACAATCAGCCCCAGCATTTT. The chain is built from TRBV4-3 and TRBJ1-5; D remains ambiguous. The germline V gene encodes CDR1 LGHNA and CDR2 YSLEER. Trimming stripped 5 bases from V and 3 bases from J, with 17 bases between. This CDR3 has 16 amino acids.

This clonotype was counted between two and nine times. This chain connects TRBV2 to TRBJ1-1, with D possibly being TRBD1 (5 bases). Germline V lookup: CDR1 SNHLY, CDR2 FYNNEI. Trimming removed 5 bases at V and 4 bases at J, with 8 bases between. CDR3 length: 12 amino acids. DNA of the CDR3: TGTGCCAGCAGTCCCGGGGGCACTGAAGCTTTCTTT. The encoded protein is CASSPGGTEAFF.

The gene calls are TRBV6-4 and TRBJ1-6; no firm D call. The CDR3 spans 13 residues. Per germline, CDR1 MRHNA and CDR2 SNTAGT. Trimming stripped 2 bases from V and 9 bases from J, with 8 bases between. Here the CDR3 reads CASSDRLGSPLHF. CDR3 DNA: TGTGCCAGCAGTGACAGGTTGGGTTCACCCCTCCACTTT.